Given below is one TCR beta chain in context. The source of the sample is a study of cytomegalovirus exposure and HLA in healthy donors. PCR employed 60 Vbeta and 13 Jbeta primers. Using immunoSEQ multiplex PCR, the repertoire was profiled, and TCRdb retains in-frame clones only, with some absent. The data contain 150,000 to 200,000 clones, approximately 80% of them singletons. Those who donated were healthy bone marrow donors. V gave up 1 base and J gave up 2 bases; unmatched junction bases: 8. CDR1 and CDR2 from the germline V gene are MGHRA and YSYEKL. This CDR3 has 16 residues. The chain is built from TRBV4-1 and TRBJ2-7; 7 nucleotides line up with TRBD2. Sequencing was performed on PBMCs. The sequence came from a woman in her 30s in good health and CMV-seropositive. The CDR3 protein is CASSQVMGGLTYEQYF. As DNA, the CDR3 is TGCGCCAGCAGCCAAGTGATGGGGGGACTAACCTACGAGCAGTACTTC.